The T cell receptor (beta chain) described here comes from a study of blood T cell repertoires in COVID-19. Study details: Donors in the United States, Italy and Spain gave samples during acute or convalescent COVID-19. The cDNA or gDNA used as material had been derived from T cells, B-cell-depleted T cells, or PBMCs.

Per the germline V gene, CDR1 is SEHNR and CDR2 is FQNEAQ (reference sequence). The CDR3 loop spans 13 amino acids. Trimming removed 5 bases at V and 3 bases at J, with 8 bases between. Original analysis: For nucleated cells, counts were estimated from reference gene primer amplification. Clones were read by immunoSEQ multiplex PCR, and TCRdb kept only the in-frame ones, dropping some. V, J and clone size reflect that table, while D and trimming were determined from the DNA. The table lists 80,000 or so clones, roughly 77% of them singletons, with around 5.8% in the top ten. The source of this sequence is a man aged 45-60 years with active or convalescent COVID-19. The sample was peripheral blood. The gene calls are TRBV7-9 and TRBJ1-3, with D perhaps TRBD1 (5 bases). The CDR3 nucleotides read TGTGCCAGCAGCGGCAGGGTTGGAAACACCATATATTTT. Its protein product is CASSGRVGNTIYF.